Listed below are T cell receptor beta chains from one sample, sequenced in a study of T cell responses to AZD1222 COVID-19 vaccine. Generated by immunoSEQ multiplex PCR, the TCRdb table keeps only in-frame clones and is missing some. The sample lists 100,000 to 150,000 clones, around 92% occurring once. Sequencing was performed on peripheral blood, taken on day 0 of AZD1222 vaccination. These receptors were taken from an adult in good health. Both conserved end residues are part of each CDR3. Each record gives: V gene, J gene, D gene, clone size, CDR3 protein, CDR3 DNA. The D gene is left open where the match is weak. Expanded clones are given a class, and other clones once, few, many or no size at all.

V: TRBV29-1
J: TRBJ1-1
D: -
size: -
CDR3: CSVLSGTGIEAFF
DNA: TGCAGCGTTTTGTCCGGGACGGGGATTGAAGCTTTCTTT

V: TRBV5-1
J: TRBJ2-1
D: -
size: -
CDR3: CASSPQAYEQFF
DNA: TGCGCCAGCAGCCCCCAAGCGTATGAGCAGTTCTTC

V: TRBV28
J: TRBJ1-5
D: TRBD1
size: -
CDR3: CASSFRDRYQPQHF
DNA: TGTGCCAGCAGTTTCAGGGACAGATATCAGCCCCAGCATTTT

V: TRBV5-1
J: TRBJ2-7
D: TRBD1
size: -
CDR3: CASSVQTGDHEQYF
DNA: TGCGCCAGCAGCGTGCAGACAGGGGACCACGAGCAGTACTTC

V: TRBV19
J: TRBJ2-5
D: -
size: -
CDR3: CASSSGVETQYF
DNA: TGTGCCAGTAGTTCGGGAGTAGAGACCCAGTACTTC

V: TRBV28
J: TRBJ2-3
D: -
size: -
CDR3: CASSFRGITLDTQYF
DNA: TGTGCCAGCAGTTTTAGGGGAATTACTCTAGATACGCAGTATTTT

V: TRBV28
J: TRBJ1-2
D: -
size: -
CDR3: CVIGANYGYTF
DNA: TGTGTGATTGGGGCTAACTATGGCTACACCTTC

V: TRBV28
J: TRBJ2-7
D: -
size: -
CDR3: CASSLSDFYEQYF
DNA: TGTGCCAGCAGTTTATCAGACTTCTACGAGCAGTACTTC

V: TRBV10-2
J: TRBJ2-3
D: TRBD2
size: once
CDR3: CASKGLAGGPGYF
DNA: TGCGCCAGCAAAGGACTAGCGGGAGGGCCTGGGTATTTT

V: TRBV6-6
J: TRBJ2-1
D: -
size: -
CDR3: CASSWPAGPNNEQFF
DNA: TGTGCCAGCAGTTGGCCGGCCGGACCGAACAATGAGCAGTTCTTC

V: TRBV3-1/TRBV3-2
J: TRBJ2-5
D: -
size: -
CDR3: CASSRPWRWVGEETQYF
DNA: TGTGCCAGCAGCCGTCCGTGGCGCTGGGTCGGTGAAGAGACCCAGTACTTC

V: TRBV28
J: TRBJ2-7
D: -
size: once
CDR3: CASSPPSGYSSYEQYF
DNA: TGTGCCAGCAGCCCTCCCAGCGGGTACAGCTCCTACGAGCAGTACTTC

V: TRBV6-6
J: TRBJ2-2
D: TRBD2
size: -
CDR3: CASSRAAGGDKTGELFF
DNA: TGTGCCAGCAGTCGCGCAGCGGGAGGAGATAAAACCGGGGAGCTGTTTTTT

V: TRBV7-2
J: TRBJ2-3
D: -
size: -
CDR3: CASSRDRGDTQYF
DNA: TGTGCCAGCAGCCGTGATAGGGGAGATACGCAGTATTTT

V: TRBV7-9
J: TRBJ1-2
D: -
size: -
CDR3: CASSLAQSYGYTF
DNA: TGTGCCAGCAGCTTAGCCCAGTCCTATGGCTACACCTTC

V: TRBV4-1
J: TRBJ1-2
D: -
size: -
CDR3: CASSSVKGQNYGYTF
DNA: TGCGCCAGCAGCTCCGTTAAGGGGCAGAACTATGGCTACACCTTC

V: TRBV6-5
J: TRBJ1-5
D: TRBD1
size: -
CDR3: CASSRDRGLAPQHF
DNA: TGTGCCAGCAGTCGAGACAGGGGGCTTGCACCCCAGCATTTT

V: TRBV5-6
J: TRBJ1-3
D: -
size: -
CDR3: CASSRGFGPGNTIYF
DNA: TGTGCCAGCAGCAGGGGGTTCGGGCCTGGAAACACCATATATTTT

V: TRBV5-4
J: TRBJ1-2
D: -
size: -
CDR3: CASSSKQVGFLDGYTF
DNA: TGTGCCAGCAGCTCAAAACAGGTGGGGTTTTTGGATGGCTACACCTTC

V: TRBV10-2
J: TRBJ1-5
D: TRBD1
size: few
CDR3: CASRQGGQPQHF
DNA: TGCGCCAGTCGACAGGGCGGGCAGCCCCAGCATTTT

V: TRBV7-9
J: TRBJ1-2
D: -
size: -
CDR3: CASSLHENANYGYTF
DNA: TGTGCCAGCAGCTTACATGAGAACGCCAACTATGGCTACACCTTC

V: TRBV28
J: TRBJ2-1
D: -
size: -
CDR3: CASSLGGHEQFF
DNA: TGTGCCAGCAGTTTGGGGGGGCATGAGCAGTTCTTC

V: TRBV27
J: TRBJ2-5
D: -
size: -
CDR3: CASSPSRGGFQETQYF
DNA: TGTGCCAGCAGTCCCTCCAGGGGGGGATTCCAAGAGACCCAGTACTTC

V: TRBV7-3
J: TRBJ1-2
D: -
size: few
CDR3: CASSLSPRGPGNGYTF
DNA: TGTGCCAGCAGCTTATCCCCAAGGGGCCCCGGGAATGGCTACACCTTC

V: TRBV6-6
J: TRBJ1-4
D: TRBD1
size: -
CDR3: CASSSGTVSEKLFF
DNA: TGTGCCAGCAGCTCCGGGACAGTTAGTGAAAAACTGTTTTTT

V: TRBV24-1
J: TRBJ2-3
D: -
size: -
CDR3: CATSDSSAASSTDTQYF
DNA: TGTGCCACCAGTGATTCATCGGCAGCTAGTAGTACAGATACGCAGTATTTT

V: TRBV5-4
J: TRBJ1-1
D: -
size: -
CDR3: CASSLAGGHTEAFF
DNA: TGTGCCAGCAGCTTGGCGGGGGGCCACACTGAAGCTTTCTTT

V: TRBV15
J: TRBJ2-1
D: -
size: -
CDR3: CATSRVELANEQFF
DNA: TGTGCCACCAGCAGAGTAGAACTGGCCAATGAGCAGTTCTTC

V: TRBV27
J: TRBJ2-7
D: TRBD1
size: -
CDR3: CASSFAGGTLYEQYF
DNA: TGTGCCAGCAGTTTTGCAGGGGGAACCCTATACGAGCAGTACTTC

V: TRBV7-3
J: TRBJ1-5
D: -
size: -
CDR3: CASSLTAGQPQHF
DNA: TGTGCCAGCAGCTTAACGGCAGGTCAGCCCCAGCATTTT

V: TRBV3-1/TRBV3-2
J: TRBJ2-2
D: -
size: once
CDR3: CASSLVGGSNTGELFF
DNA: TGTGCCAGCAGCCTGGTCGGAGGGAGTAACACCGGGGAGCTGTTTTTT

V: TRBV28
J: TRBJ2-1
D: -
size: -
CDR3: CASSLLPIGHEQFF
DNA: TGTGCCAGCAGTTTGTTACCCATCGGCCATGAGCAGTTCTTC

V: TRBV28
J: TRBJ2-3
D: -
size: -
CDR3: CASSLTPTDTQYF
DNA: TGTGCCAGCAGCCTCACGCCCACAGATACGCAGTATTTT

V: TRBV18
J: TRBJ1-1
D: -
size: -
CDR3: CASSINRETEAFF
DNA: TGTGCCAGCTCAATTAACCGGGAGACTGAAGCTTTCTTT

V: TRBV27
J: TRBJ2-1
D: TRBD1
size: -
CDR3: CASKGETGRSNEQFF
DNA: TGTGCCAGCAAAGGGGAGACAGGGCGATCTAATGAGCAGTTCTTC

V: TRBV2
J: TRBJ2-1
D: -
size: once
CDR3: CASGRERVNEQFF
DNA: TGTGCCAGCGGTCGGGAGAGGGTGAATGAGCAGTTCTTC

V: TRBV4-3
J: TRBJ2-1
D: TRBD2
size: -
CDR3: CASSQDWLGSGEINEQFF
DNA: TGCGCCAGCAGCCAAGATTGGTTAGGTAGCGGGGAAATTAATGAGCAGTTCTTC

V: TRBV5-6
J: TRBJ1-5
D: -
size: -
CDR3: CASSWADQPQHF
DNA: TGTGCCAGCAGCTGGGCAGATCAGCCCCAGCATTTT

V: TRBV5-1
J: TRBJ1-1
D: -
size: -
CDR3: CASSLERPGSTEAFF
DNA: TGCGCCAGCAGCTTGGAACGGCCGGGGAGTACTGAAGCTTTCTTT

V: TRBV7-2
J: TRBJ1-1
D: -
size: -
CDR3: CASTETDLNTEAFF
DNA: TGTGCCAGCACCGAAACAGACCTGAACACTGAAGCTTTCTTT

V: TRBV2
J: TRBJ1-2
D: -
size: -
CDR3: CASSRDNYGYTF
DNA: TGTGCCAGCAGTAGGGATAACTATGGCTACACCTTC

V: TRBV6-5
J: TRBJ1-1
D: -
size: -
CDR3: CASSYLRLMNTEAFF
DNA: TGTGCCAGCAGTTACCTTCGGTTGATGAACACTGAAGCTTTCTTT

V: TRBV30
J: TRBJ2-1
D: -
size: -
CDR3: CAWKPDLGYNEQFF
DNA: TGTGCCTGGAAACCGGATCTCGGGTACAATGAGCAGTTCTTC

V: TRBV4-1
J: TRBJ2-7
D: TRBD2
size: once
CDR3: CASSQDPGLVRAYEQYF
DNA: TGCGCCAGCAGCCAAGATCCGGGACTAGTTCGGGCCTACGAGCAGTACTTC

V: TRBV10-2
J: TRBJ2-7
D: -
size: -
CDR3: CASEETTSSKFRYEQYF
DNA: TGCGCCAGCGAGGAAACCACCTCAAGCAAGTTCCGCTACGAGCAGTACTTC

V: TRBV30
J: TRBJ2-7
D: -
size: -
CDR3: CAWTLLREQYF
DNA: TGTGCCTGGACTCTCCTAAGGGAGCAGTACTTC

V: TRBV10-3
J: TRBJ2-5
D: -
size: -
CDR3: CAISEREKQETQYF
DNA: TGTGCCATCAGTGAGAGAGAAAAACAAGAGACCCAGTACTTC

V: TRBV5-1
J: TRBJ2-1
D: TRBD2
size: -
CDR3: CASSLGEGPYNEQFF
DNA: TGCGCCAGCAGCTTGGGGGAGGGGCCCTACAATGAGCAGTTCTTC

V: TRBV19
J: TRBJ2-1
D: TRBD2
size: -
CDR3: CASSIDGTSPGEQFF
DNA: TGTGCCAGTAGTATAGACGGGACTAGTCCTGGCGAGCAGTTCTTC

V: TRBV18
J: TRBJ1-2
D: -
size: -
CDR3: CASSPGDGYTF
DNA: TGTGCCAGCTCACCTGGAGATGGCTACACCTTC

V: TRBV11-1
J: TRBJ1-1
D: -
size: -
CDR3: CASRTDRWGTEAFF
DNA: TGTGCCAGCAGGACGGACCGGTGGGGCACTGAAGCTTTCTTT

V: TRBV5-1
J: TRBJ2-1
D: TRBD2
size: -
CDR3: CASSGLAGAYNEQFF
DNA: TGCGCCAGCAGCGGACTAGCGGGGGCCTACAATGAGCAGTTCTTC

V: TRBV5-6
J: TRBJ1-2
D: -
size: -
CDR3: CASSLDEAVIYGYTF
DNA: TGTGCCAGCAGCTTGGACGAAGCGGTGATCTATGGCTACACCTTC

V: TRBV2
J: TRBJ2-7
D: -
size: once
CDR3: CASSDLGLPGEQYF
DNA: TGTGCCAGCAGCGACCTGGGACTCCCCGGCGAGCAGTACTTC

V: TRBV6-5
J: TRBJ1-1
D: -
size: -
CDR3: CASSYFRDTEAFF
DNA: TGTGCCAGCAGTTACTTTAGAGACACTGAAGCTTTCTTT

V: TRBV10-3
J: TRBJ2-5
D: TRBD2
size: -
CDR3: CAISVGLAGGPAMAQYF
DNA: TGTGCCATCAGTGTTGGACTAGCGGGGGGGCCTGCAATGGCCCAGTACTTC

V: TRBV6-6
J: TRBJ1-1
D: -
size: -
CDR3: CASSYLPTGLNTEAFF
DNA: TGTGCCAGCAGTTACTTACCGACAGGACTGAACACTGAAGCTTTCTTT

V: TRBV27
J: TRBJ1-1
D: -
size: -
CDR3: CASSSFPTEAFF
DNA: TGTGCCAGCAGTTCCTTTCCCACTGAAGCTTTCTTT

V: TRBV19
J: TRBJ1-5
D: TRBD1
size: once
CDR3: CASSLGRPGQGAPAPGPQHF
DNA: TGTGCCAGTAGTTTGGGTCGACCGGGACAGGGGGCGCCTGCTCCCGGGCCCCAGCATTTT

V: TRBV20-1
J: TRBJ1-3
D: -
size: -
CDR3: CSASNRDGRYF
DNA: TGCAGTGCTTCCAACCGGGACGGCAGGTATTTT